These T cell receptor beta chains were read from a single sample in a study of T cell changes during pregnancy in multiple sclerosis. Some clones are missing from TCRdb's copy, which holds only in-frame ones; the method was immunoSEQ multiplex PCR. The sample records some 64,000 clones, more than 85% being singletons. Here the sequenced sample was peripheral blood, taken in the first trimester of pregnancy. The receptors stem from a female donor with multiple sclerosis, enrolled in a pregnancy study. CDR3s include the opening cysteine and the closing phenylalanine or tryptophan. D genes are given only for firm matches. Only some rows state a clone size, as once, few, many or a class for expanded clones.

>NA|NA|TRBJ2-6|TRBV6-1
TGTGCCAGCAGTGAACGAGTGGGCATGGCTACCTCCTCTGGGGCCAACGTCCTGACTTTC
CASSERVGMATSSGANVLTF
>TRBD1|NA|TRBJ1-3|TRBV7-7
TGTGCCAGCAGCTTCGGGACAGGGCCTACCTTCTCTGGAAACACCATATATTTT
CASSFGTGPTFSGNTIYF
>NA|NA|TRBJ1-2|TRBV6-1
TGTGCCAGCAGTGAATCGGGATATGGCTACACCTTC
CASSESGYGYTF
>NA|NA|TRBJ1-5|TRBV6-1
TGTGCCAGCAGTGAGATGGGCTATAGCAATCAGCCCCAGCATTTT
CASSEMGYSNQPQHF
>NA|once|TRBJ2-2|TRBV5-1
TGCGCCAGCAGCTTGGAACCTAGCGTCACCGGGGAGCTGTTTTTT
CASSLEPSVTGELFF
>NA|NA|TRBJ1-1|TRBV5-4
TGTGCCAGCAGCCTGGACAGAAACACTGAAGCTTTCTTT
CASSLDRNTEAFF
>NA|NA|TRBJ1-6|TRBV7-2
TGTGCCAGCAGCTTGGACAGCTATAATTCACCCCTCCACTTT
CASSLDSYNSPLHF
>NA|NA|TRBJ1-2|TRBV30
TGTGCCTGGAGCGGGTTCGGCTACACCTTC
CAWSGFGYTF
>NA|once|TRBJ1-3|TRBV19
TGTGCCAGTAGTATTGGAGAAACTGGAAACACCATATATTTT
CASSIGETGNTIYF
>NA|once|TRBJ1-2|TRBV9
TGTGCCAGCAGCGCCCCCCCAGACAGCAAAGCCTATGGCTACACCTTC
CASSAPPDSKAYGYTF
>NA|NA|TRBJ1-5|TRBV7-9
TGTGCCAGCAGCTTAACAGATCAGCCCCAGCATTTT
CASSLTDQPQHF
>TRBD2|NA|TRBJ2-5|TRBV6-1
TGTGCCAGCACTAGCGGGAGGACGGAGACCCAGTACTTC
CASTSGRTETQYF
>NA|NA|TRBJ2-4|TRBV19
TGTGCCAGTGGGCGGGGAGCCGAGGATGAAATTCAGTACTTC
CASGRGAEDEIQYF
>NA|NA|TRBJ2-7|TRBV2
TGTGCCAGCAGCCCCAGGCCCTCCGGAGAGCAGTACTTC
CASSPRPSGEQYF
>NA|NA|TRBJ1-1|TRBV5-4
TGTGCCAGCAGCAACCAGGGCCTTCTGTACATGAACACTGAAGCTTTCTTT
CASSNQGLLYMNTEAFF
>NA|NA|TRBJ2-5|TRBV5-1
TGCGCCAGCAGCTTGTCCGTAGGCGGTAGGGAGACCCAGTACTTC
CASSLSVGGRETQYF
>NA|NA|TRBJ1-1|TRBV27
TGTGCCAGCAGTTTATTGGGGACAAGGAATACTGAAGCTTTCTTT
CASSLLGTRNTEAFF
>TRBD1|NA|TRBJ1-1|TRBV6-1
TGTGCCAGCAGTGAGGACAGGGTGACTGAAGCTTTCTTT
CASSEDRVTEAFF
>NA|NA|TRBJ2-3|TRBV6-4
TGTGCCAGCAGTGGAGGGCTTTTCACAGATACGCAGTATTTT
CASSGGLFTDTQYF
>TRBD1|few|TRBJ2-3|TRBV2
TGTGCCAGCAGTGAATCAGGGACAGGGGGGGGCACAGATACGCAGTATTTT
CASSESGTGGGTDTQYF
>NA|NA|TRBJ2-1|TRBV11-2
TGTGCCAGCAGCCGTACCCAGAATATAGCGAATGAGCAGTTCTTC
CASSRTQNIANEQFF
>NA|NA|TRBJ2-1|TRBV5-1
TGCGCCAGCAGCTTGGGGACATGGGGGGTTTACAATGAGCAGTTCTTC
CASSLGTWGVYNEQFF
>NA|NA|TRBJ1-3|TRBV2
TGTGCCAGCAGTGAGCGTACTGGAAACACCATATATTTT
CASSERTGNTIYF
>TRBD1|NA|TRBJ2-2|TRBV10-3
TGTGCCATCACCGGGACAGGGGAAACCGGGGAGCTGTTTTTT
CAITGTGETGELFF